In this sample, the clone carrying this T cell receptor (beta chain) turned up a few times. These data belong to a study of Graves' ophthalmopathy and Graves' hyperthyroidism. Patients newly diagnosed with hyperthyroidism, under 2 months' duration, were aged 18 to 65, the study reports. Amplification of the TCR beta CDR3 regions used RNA transcripts (as template). A first-round RT-PCR used HTBI primers, followed by a second-round multiplex PCR. TCRdb itself ran the multiplex PCR reads through MiXCR, one entry per CDR3 protein. The sample records around 1,200,000 distinct CDR3 sequences, about 36% being singletons. Looked up from germline, CDR1 is SGHDN and CDR2 is FVKESK. There are 14 residues in the CDR3. The V end was cut by 2 bases, the J end by 4 bases, with 11 bases between.

This TCR was recovered from an adult man with Graves' hyperthyroidism. Sequenced: peripheral blood or thyroid tissue (not recorded which). This chain uses TRBV14 with TRBJ2-5; the D gene could be TRBD1 or TRBD2 (5 bases each). The CDR3 coding sequence is TGTGCCAGCAGCCAAAACGTGAGGGGAGAGACCCAGTACTTC. Translated: CASSQNVRGETQYF.